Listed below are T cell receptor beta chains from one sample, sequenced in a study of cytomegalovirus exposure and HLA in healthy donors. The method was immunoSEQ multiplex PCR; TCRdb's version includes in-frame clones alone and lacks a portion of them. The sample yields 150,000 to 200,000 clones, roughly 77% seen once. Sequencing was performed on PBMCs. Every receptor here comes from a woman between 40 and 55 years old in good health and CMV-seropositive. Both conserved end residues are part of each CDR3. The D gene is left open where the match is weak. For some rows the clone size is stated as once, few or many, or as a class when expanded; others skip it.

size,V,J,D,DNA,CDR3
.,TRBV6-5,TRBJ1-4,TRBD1,TGTGCCAGCAGACCGGGACAGGGGAGAGAAAAACTGTTTTTT,CASRPGQGREKLFF
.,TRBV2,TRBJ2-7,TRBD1,TGTGCCAGCAGCGGAGACAGGGGACACGAGCAGTACTTC,CASSGDRGHEQYF
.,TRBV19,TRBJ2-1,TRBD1,TGTGCCAGTAGTATTTACAGGGGTTGGGACAATGAGCAGTTCTTC,CASSIYRGWDNEQFF
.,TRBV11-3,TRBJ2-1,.,TGTGCCAGCGCAACCGGAGGGGCGGGCCCTTCCTACAATGAGCAGTTCTTC,CASATGGAGPSYNEQFF
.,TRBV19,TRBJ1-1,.,TGTGCCAGCTTCGGACAGACAAACACTGAAGCTTTCTTT,CASFGQTNTEAFF
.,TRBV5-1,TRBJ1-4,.,TGCGCCAGCAGCCGGGGAGCTAATGAAAAACTGTTTTTT,CASSRGANEKLFF
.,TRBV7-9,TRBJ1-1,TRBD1,TGTGCCAGCAGCATTACTAGGGGGCACACTGAAGCTTTCTTT,CASSITRGHTEAFF
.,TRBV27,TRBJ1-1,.,TGTGCCAGCAGTTTGAAGGGAGCGGGCATAGGGGCTTTCTTT,CASSLKGAGIGAFF
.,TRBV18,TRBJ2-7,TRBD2,TGTGCCAGCTCACCACTGGGAGGGGACTCCTACGAGCAGTACTTC,CASSPLGGDSYEQYF
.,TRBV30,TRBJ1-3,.,TGTGCCTGGAGGCGGACAGTCTCTGGAAACACCATATATTTT,CAWRRTVSGNTIYF
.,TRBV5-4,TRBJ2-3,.,TGTGCCAGCAGCTCATATGGACTTACCGGGACAGATACGCAGTATTTT,CASSSYGLTGTDTQYF
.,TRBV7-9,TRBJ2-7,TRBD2,TGTGCCAGCAGCGTCTCGGGGGGGGCGGGCTCCTACGAGCAGTACTTC,CASSVSGGAGSYEQYF
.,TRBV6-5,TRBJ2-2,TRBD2,TGTGCCAGCAGTTACCGGCTAGCGGGTACCGGGGAGCTGTTTTTT,CASSYRLAGTGELFF
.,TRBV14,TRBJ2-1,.,TGTGCCAGCAGCCAAGGGTGGCGGAATGAGCAGTTCTTC,CASSQGWRNEQFF
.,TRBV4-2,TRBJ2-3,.,TGTGCCAGCAGCCGAGGGACTCCCGAGCCAGATACGCAGTATTTT,CASSRGTPEPDTQYF
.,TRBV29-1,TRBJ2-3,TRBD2,TGCAGCGTTGCGGGACTAGCGGGAGGGAGAGGAGATACGCAGTATTTT,CSVAGLAGGRGDTQYF
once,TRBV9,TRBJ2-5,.,TGTGCCAGCAGCACGGACTGGGGTCAAGAGACCCAGTACTTC,CASSTDWGQETQYF
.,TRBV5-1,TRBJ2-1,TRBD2,TGCGCCAGCATCCTCGGACTAGCGGGAGATGGTGAGCAGTTCTTC,CASILGLAGDGEQFF
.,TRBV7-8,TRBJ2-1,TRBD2,TGTGCCAGCAGCCCAGAAAGACTAGCATCCTTCTCCTCTCTTAATAACAATGAGCAGTTCTTC,CASSPERLASFSSLNNNEQFF
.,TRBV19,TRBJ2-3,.,TGTGCCAGTAGTACTCACCCCCAGGGAGGTACGCAGTATTTT,CASSTHPQGGTQYF
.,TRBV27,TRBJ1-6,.,TGTGCCAGCAGTTTATTAGGGGTTATGAATTCACCCCTCCACTTT,CASSLLGVMNSPLHF
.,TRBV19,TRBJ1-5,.,TGTGCCAGTAGTAATAGTGGCAATCAGCCCCAGCATTTT,CASSNSGNQPQHF
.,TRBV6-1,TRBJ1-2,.,TGTGCCAGCAGTGAATGGGTAGGGCAGGGGAACTATGGCTACACCTTC,CASSEWVGQGNYGYTF
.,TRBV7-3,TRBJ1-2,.,TGTGCCAGCAGCTTCGGAGGACAGATAGTTTCCTATGGCTACACCTTC,CASSFGGQIVSYGYTF
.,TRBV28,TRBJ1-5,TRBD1,TGTGCCAGCAGTTTCCCAACCGGGACAGGGTATAGCAATCAGCCCCAGCATTTT,CASSFPTGTGYSNQPQHF
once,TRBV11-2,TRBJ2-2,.,TGTGCCAGCAGCTTAGATAGAACCGGGGAGCTGTTTTTT,CASSLDRTGELFF
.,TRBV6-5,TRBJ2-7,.,TGTGCCAGCAAAACTAGCCCCTCCTACGAGCAGTACTTC,CASKTSPSYEQYF
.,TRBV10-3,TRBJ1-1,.,TGTGCCATCAGTGAGTCGGGGGGACTAGAGAACACTGAAGCTTTCTTT,CAISESGGLENTEAFF
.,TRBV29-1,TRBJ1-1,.,TGCAGCGTTTTAAGGGGCGAGGTGGAAACTGAAGCTTTCTTT,CSVLRGEVETEAFF
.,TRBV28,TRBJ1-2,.,TGTGCCAGCAGTTTAGCCGGGTATGATGGCTACACCTTC,CASSLAGYDGYTF
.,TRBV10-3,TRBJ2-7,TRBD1,TGTGCCATCAGAAATCCGGGACAGGGACTCTACGAGCAGTACTTC,CAIRNPGQGLYEQYF
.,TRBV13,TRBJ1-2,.,TGTGCCAGCAGCTTTATGACAGCTAACTATGGCTACACCTTC,CASSFMTANYGYTF
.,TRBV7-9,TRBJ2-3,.,TGTGCCAGCAGCTTTACAGGCCCTACAGATACGCAGTATTTT,CASSFTGPTDTQYF
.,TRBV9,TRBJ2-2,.,TGTGCCAGCAGCGTAGGTTCTAGAACGGACACCGGGGAGCTGTTTTTT,CASSVGSRTDTGELFF
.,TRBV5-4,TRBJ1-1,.,TGTGCCAGCAGCTGGGACTTGGTGAACACTGAAGCTTTCTTT,CASSWDLVNTEAFF
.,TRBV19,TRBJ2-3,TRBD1,TGTGCCAGTTCAACGGGACAGGGAGCAGATACGCAGTATTTT,CASSTGQGADTQYF
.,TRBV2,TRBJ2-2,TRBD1,TGTGCCAGCAGTACACAGGGGGCGGGGACCGGGGAGCTGTTTTTT,CASSTQGAGTGELFF